This T cell receptor (beta chain) stems from a study of response to subunit inactivated influenza vaccine. From the RT-PCR reads, TCRdb called clonotypes with MiXCR, one entry per CDR3 protein. This table holds around 600,000 distinct CDR3 sequences, roughly 10% found once. Trimming pared 5 bases from V and 1 base from J, leaving 11 bases between. Germline CDR1 reads SGHRS; CDR2 reads YFSETQ. This CDR3 region has 14 residues. Separately, the same data were catalogued under a study of T cells expressing NK-cell markers. This second study notes: 5'RACE template switching built TCR beta cDNA with unique molecular identifiers. According to the study, TCR beta repertoires originated from sorted CD3+CD56+NKG2C+, CD3+CD56+NKG2C- and CD3+CD56-NKG2C+ T cells. The same clonotypes also predominated in the CD3+CD56-NKG2C+ fraction of several donors.

The chain joins TRBV5-1 to TRBJ2-3; TRBD1 might be the D (6 bases). The sequenced sample was PBMCs from blood, obtained on the day of vaccination. This TCR came from a man in his fifties or sixties who received an inactivated influenza vaccine. The CDR3 region has the DNA TGCGCCAGCAGTTGGACAGTCGGCACAGATACGCAGTATTTT. Its protein is CASSWTVGTDTQYF.